These T cell receptor beta chains were read from a single sample in a study of T cell responses to AZD1222 COVID-19 vaccine. The repertoire was sequenced with immunoSEQ multiplex PCR; TCRdb's copy has only in-frame clones and lacks some. The table shows more than 110,000 clones, with 70% to 90% occurring only once. The source was peripheral blood, collected 28 days after the second AZD1222 dose. These receptors all stem from an adult who received the AZD1222 COVID-19 vaccine. Each CDR3 is given with its conserved first and last residue. The order of the fields is D gene, CDR3 length, J gene, clone size, V gene, CDR3 protein, CDR3 DNA. A D gene is named only where the DNA matches it firmly. Not every row has a clone size; where given, it reads once, few, many or a size class.

>.|16|TRBJ1-5|.|TRBV7-9
CASSWGGSSSNQPQHF
TGTGCCAGCAGCTGGGGAGGGAGTAGTAGCAATCAGCCCCAGCATTTT
>TRBD2|14|TRBJ2-1|.|TRBV5-1
CASGVGRAMDEQFF
TGCGCCAGCGGTGTCGGGAGGGCTATGGATGAGCAGTTCTTC
>.|11|TRBJ1-6|.|TRBV7-3
CATGTFSPLHF
TGTGCCACCGGGACCTTTTCACCCCTCCACTTT
>.|12|TRBJ2-5|.|TRBV24-1
CATSDYRETQYF
TGTGCCACCAGTGATTACAGGGAGACCCAGTACTTC
>.|13|TRBJ2-7|few|TRBV6-2/TRBV6-3
CASSDPTPYEQYF
TGTGCCAGCAGTGACCCCACCCCCTACGAGCAGTACTTC
>TRBD2|15|TRBJ2-1|.|TRBV2
CASTLGLAGVNEQFF
TGTGCCAGCACCCTCGGACTAGCGGGAGTCAATGAGCAGTTCTTC
>.|14|TRBJ1-3|.|TRBV18
CASSPRRAGNTIYF
TGTGCCAGCTCACCGAGGCGTGCTGGAAACACCATATATTTT
>TRBD1|15|TRBJ2-7|.|TRBV28
CASSPSDRGIYEQYF
TGTGCCAGCAGTCCTTCCGACAGGGGAATTTACGAGCAGTACTTC
>.|16|TRBJ2-3|.|TRBV28
CASSLPVSGSTDTQYF
TGTGCCAGCAGTTTACCCGTCTCAGGAAGCACAGATACGCAGTATTTT
>TRBD1|16|TRBJ1-3|.|TRBV28
CASSLTGRGNGNTIYF
TGTGCCAGCAGTCTGACAGGGCGGGGGAACGGAAACACCATATATTTT
>.|12|TRBJ1-2|.|TRBV12-3/TRBV12-4
CASRGGDYGYTF
TGTGCCAGCCGCGGCGGGGACTATGGCTACACCTTC
>.|14|TRBJ2-5|few|TRBV7-9
CASSLGRLGETQYF
TGTGCCAGCAGCTTAGGGCGGTTAGGAGAGACCCAGTACTTC
>.|15|TRBJ1-3|.|TRBV18
CASSPNDISGNTIYF
TGTGCCAGCTCGCCAAACGACATCTCTGGAAACACCATATATTTT
>.|16|TRBJ2-1|.|TRBV7-6
CASSSGRPNSYNEQFF
TGTGCCAGCAGCTCCGGTCGGCCGAACTCCTACAATGAGCAGTTCTTC
>.|12|TRBJ2-2|.|TRBV2
CASRTDTGELFF
TGTGCCAGCCGGACGGACACCGGGGAGCTGTTTTTT
>.|17|TRBJ1-2|.|TRBV23-1
CASSQRRLRARGYGYTF
TGCGCCAGCAGTCAAAGGCGGTTAAGGGCCCGGGGCTATGGCTACACCTTC
>.|12|TRBJ2-3|.|TRBV3-1/TRBV3-2
CASSQRSGTQYF
TGTGCCAGCAGCCAGCGGTCTGGTACGCAGTATTTT
>.|17|TRBJ2-5|once|TRBV28
CASSSFPGEGLGETQYF
TGTGCCAGCAGCTCCTTTCCTGGAGAGGGCCTGGGGGAGACCCAGTACTTC
>.|15|TRBJ1-5|.|TRBV19
CASSFVDGVYQPQHF
TGTGCCAGTAGTTTCGTTGACGGTGTGTATCAGCCCCAGCATTTT
>.|14|TRBJ2-2|.|TRBV7-2
CASSAGFFAGELFF
TGTGCCAGCAGCGCAGGGTTTTTCGCCGGGGAGCTGTTTTTT
>TRBD1|19|TRBJ1-3|.|TRBV14
CASSQGTGAQPRSGNTIYF
TGTGCCAGCAGCCAAGGGACAGGGGCCCAGCCTAGATCTGGAAACACCATATATTTT
>.|12|TRBJ1-6|.|TRBV10-1
CASSHGDSPLHF
TGCGCCAGCTCGCACGGCGATTCACCCCTCCACTTT
>.|15|TRBJ2-5|.|TRBV5-1
CASSTTAAIQETQYF
TGCGCCAGCAGTACGACAGCGGCGATCCAAGAGACCCAGTACTTC
>.|15|TRBJ1-5|.|TRBV19
CASSTSEGFNQPQHF
TGTGCCAGTAGTACCTCGGAGGGGTTCAATCAGCCCCAGCATTTT
>.|14|TRBJ1-3|.|TRBV28
CAISTTISGNTIYF
TGTGCCATCTCAACGACGATCTCTGGAAACACCATATATTTT
>.|13|TRBJ1-1|once|TRBV28
CASSLPLNTEAFF
TGTGCCAGCAGTTTACCTTTGAACACTGAAGCTTTCTTT
>.|15|TRBJ1-3|.|TRBV9
CASSLPSGGGNTIYF
TGTGCCAGCAGCCTTCCTTCGGGAGGGGGAAACACCATATATTTT
>.|13|TRBJ2-5|.|TRBV7-3
CASSLGAGETQYF
TGTGCCAGCAGCTTAGGGGCGGGGGAGACCCAGTACTTC
>TRBD2|16|TRBJ2-3|once|TRBV12-5
CASAQGLAGGEDTQYF
TGTGCTAGTGCCCAGGGACTAGCGGGGGGCGAAGATACGCAGTATTTT
>.|11|TRBJ1-4|.|TRBV2
CASRDEEKLFF
TGTGCCAGCAGGGATGAGGAAAAACTGTTTTTT
>.|12|TRBJ1-5|once|TRBV19
CASSIEGEPQHF
TGTGCCAGTAGTATAGAGGGGGAGCCCCAGCATTTT
>TRBD1|15|TRBJ2-3|.|TRBV18
CASSRTGGQGDTQYF
TGTGCCAGCTCACGGACAGGGGGCCAGGGGGATACGCAGTATTTT
>TRBD1|16|TRBJ1-2|once|TRBV2
CASIRTRGQGNYGYTF
TGTGCCAGCATCCGAACGAGGGGACAGGGGAACTATGGCTACACCTTC
>.|16|TRBJ1-2|few|TRBV15
CATSRDETPPTYGYTF
TGTGCCACCAGCAGAGATGAAACGCCTCCAACCTATGGCTACACCTTC
>.|17|TRBJ1-1|.|TRBV25-1
CASINLGANQLNTEAFF
TGTGCCAGCATAAATTTGGGTGCCAACCAATTGAACACTGAAGCTTTCTTT
>.|15|TRBJ2-3|few|TRBV7-2
CASSERGGLSDTQYF
TGTGCCAGCTCGGAGCGAGGGGGGCTCTCAGATACGCAGTATTTT
>.|13|TRBJ1-6|.|TRBV5-1
CASARTLNSPLHF
TGCGCCAGCGCCCGGACACTGAATTCACCCCTCCACTTT
>.|15|TRBJ1-4|.|TRBV5-1
CASSLAQQINEKLFF
TGCGCCAGCAGCTTGGCACAACAAATTAATGAAAAACTGTTTTTT
>TRBD1|12|TRBJ2-1|.|TRBV27
CARWDSLNEQFF
TGTGCCAGGTGGGACAGTCTCAATGAGCAGTTCTTC
>.|13|TRBJ1-3|.|TRBV9
CASSVDSGNTIYF
TGTGCCAGCAGCGTAGACTCTGGAAACACCATATATTTT
>.|9|TRBJ2-1|.|TRBV28
CASGHEQFF
TGTGCCAGCGGTCATGAGCAGTTCTTC
>.|13|TRBJ2-1|once|TRBV19
CASRGLVYNEQFF
TGTGCCAGCCGGGGGCTTGTTTACAATGAGCAGTTCTTC
>.|14|TRBJ1-6|.|TRBV7-2
CASSLGPTGRPLHF
TGTGCCAGCAGCTTAGGTCCGACAGGTAGACCCCTCCACTTT
>TRBD1|16|TRBJ2-2|.|TRBV28
CASRTTGTVNTGELFF
TGTGCCAGCAGAACTACCGGGACAGTGAACACCGGGGAGCTGTTTTTT
>.|12|TRBJ1-5|.|TRBV3-1/TRBV3-2
CASSQASQPQHF
TGTGCCAGCAGCCAAGCCTCGCAGCCCCAGCATTTT
>TRBD1|17|TRBJ2-6|.|TRBV6-6
CASSHRGGDSGANVLTF
TGTGCCAGCAGTCACAGGGGTGGCGACTCTGGGGCCAACGTCCTGACTTTC
>TRBD2|17|TRBJ2-2|.|TRBV11-2
CASSLLAGRRNTGELFF
TGTGCCAGCAGCTTACTAGCGGGGCGCAGAAACACCGGGGAGCTGTTTTTT
>.|16|TRBJ1-6|once|TRBV6-5
CASSYGEGRSNSPLHF
TGTGCCAGCAGTTACGGGGAAGGAAGGTCTAATTCACCCCTCCACTTT
>.|13|TRBJ1-5|.|TRBV30
CAWSDQANQPQHF
TGTGCCTGGAGCGATCAGGCCAATCAGCCCCAGCATTTT
>.|13|TRBJ2-2|.|TRBV25-1
CASWGAYTGELFF
TGTGCCAGTTGGGGGGCGTACACCGGGGAGCTGTTTTTT
>TRBD2|16|TRBJ2-1|.|TRBV7-2
CASSSTRTSVYNEQFF
TGTGCCAGCAGCTCGACCAGGACTAGCGTCTACAATGAGCAGTTCTTC
>.|15|TRBJ2-7|.|TRBV7-2
CASSLGVSPSGEQYF
TGTGCCAGCAGCTTAGGCGTCAGCCCGTCTGGGGAGCAGTACTTC